Listed below are T cell receptor beta chains from one sample, sequenced in a study of control samples from healthy donors and cancer patients. The assay was immunoSEQ multiplex PCR, and TCRdb's table has in-frame clones only and misses some. This table holds 85,000 to 95,000 clones, roughly nine tenths found once. The sequenced sample was blood. These receptors all stem from a young woman in good health. Both conserved end residues are part of each CDR3. Fields, in order: J gene, D gene, clone size, CDR3 length, V gene, CDR3 protein, CDR3 DNA. A D gene is named only where the DNA matches it firmly. The listing skips clone size in some rows; elsewhere it reads once, few, many or a size class.

J gene: TRBJ1-1
D gene: .
clone size: .
CDR3 length: 13
V gene: TRBV7-9
CDR3 protein: CASSRISNTEAFF
CDR3 DNA: TGTGCCAGCAGCCGGATTTCGAACACTGAAGCTTTCTTT

J gene: TRBJ1-2
D gene: .
clone size: .
CDR3 length: 15
V gene: TRBV30
CDR3 protein: CAWRYERVAVGGYTF
CDR3 DNA: TGTGCCTGGAGGTATGAGAGGGTAGCCGTGGGGGGCTACACCTTC

J gene: TRBJ2-3
D gene: .
clone size: .
CDR3 length: 15
V gene: TRBV5-4
CDR3 protein: CASSLDGVPTDTQYF
CDR3 DNA: TGTGCCAGCAGCTTGGATGGGGTTCCTACAGATACGCAGTATTTT

J gene: TRBJ2-1
D gene: .
clone size: .
CDR3 length: 17
V gene: TRBV5-6
CDR3 protein: CASSSRGPGGIYNEQFF
CDR3 DNA: TGTGCCAGCAGCTCCCGAGGACCGGGGGGCATCTACAATGAGCAGTTCTTC

J gene: TRBJ2-1
D gene: TRBD2
clone size: .
CDR3 length: 15
V gene: TRBV11-2
CDR3 protein: CASSPIAGAYNEQFF
CDR3 DNA: TGTGCCAGCAGCCCAATAGCGGGAGCCTACAATGAGCAGTTCTTC

J gene: TRBJ2-3
D gene: TRBD2
clone size: .
CDR3 length: 15
V gene: TRBV6-2/TRBV6-3
CDR3 protein: CASSHLAGATDTQYF
CDR3 DNA: TGTGCCAGCAGTCACTTAGCGGGAGCCACAGATACGCAGTATTTT

J gene: TRBJ2-4
D gene: .
clone size: .
CDR3 length: 15
V gene: TRBV19
CDR3 protein: CASSMELLAKNIQYF
CDR3 DNA: TGTGCCAGTAGTATGGAGCTACTAGCCAAAAACATTCAGTACTTC

J gene: TRBJ1-5
D gene: .
clone size: many
CDR3 length: 15
V gene: TRBV25-1
CDR3 protein: CASSASMGYDQPQHF
CDR3 DNA: TGTGCCAGCAGTGCCTCTATGGGGTACGATCAGCCCCAGCATTTT

J gene: TRBJ2-1
D gene: .
clone size: .
CDR3 length: 15
V gene: TRBV6-2/TRBV6-3
CDR3 protein: CASSLGGSRNNEQFF
CDR3 DNA: TGTGCCAGCAGTCTGGGGGGAAGTCGGAACAATGAGCAGTTCTTC

J gene: TRBJ1-1
D gene: .
clone size: .
CDR3 length: 13
V gene: TRBV2
CDR3 protein: CATKSWGPGEAFF
CDR3 DNA: TGTGCCACCAAGAGCTGGGGGCCCGGTGAAGCTTTCTTT

J gene: TRBJ2-3
D gene: .
clone size: .
CDR3 length: 14
V gene: TRBV2
CDR3 protein: CASRGRAGTDTQYF
CDR3 DNA: TGTGCCAGCAGAGGCAGGGCCGGCACAGATACGCAGTATTTT

J gene: TRBJ1-1
D gene: TRBD1
clone size: .
CDR3 length: 15
V gene: TRBV14
CDR3 protein: CASSPVSTGSTEAFF
CDR3 DNA: TGTGCCAGCAGCCCCGTTTCGACAGGGAGTACTGAAGCTTTCTTT

J gene: TRBJ1-4
D gene: .
clone size: .
CDR3 length: 14
V gene: TRBV23-1
CDR3 protein: CASSQREEGEKLFF
CDR3 DNA: TGCGCCAGCAGTCAAAGGGAAGAGGGGGAAAAACTGTTTTTT

J gene: TRBJ2-5
D gene: .
clone size: once
CDR3 length: 15
V gene: TRBV2
CDR3 protein: CASSNGGLGRETQYF
CDR3 DNA: TGTGCCAGCAGTAACGGGGGGCTGGGACGGGAGACCCAGTACTTC

J gene: TRBJ1-5
D gene: TRBD1
clone size: .
CDR3 length: 15
V gene: TRBV27
CDR3 protein: CASSLGTGGNQPQHF
CDR3 DNA: TGTGCCAGCAGTTTAGGGACAGGGGGCAATCAGCCCCAGCATTTT

J gene: TRBJ1-1
D gene: .
clone size: .
CDR3 length: 14
V gene: TRBV11-3
CDR3 protein: CASSPGGAYTEAFF
CDR3 DNA: TGTGCCAGCAGCCCCGGCGGCGCATACACTGAAGCTTTCTTT

J gene: TRBJ1-5
D gene: .
clone size: .
CDR3 length: 14
V gene: TRBV14
CDR3 protein: CASSQTGSNQPQHF
CDR3 DNA: TGTGCCAGCAGCCAAACAGGGAGCAATCAGCCCCAGCATTTT

J gene: TRBJ1-1
D gene: .
clone size: .
CDR3 length: 13
V gene: TRBV14
CDR3 protein: CASSQSGNTEAFF
CDR3 DNA: TGTGCCAGCAGCCAATCAGGGAACACTGAAGCTTTCTTT

J gene: TRBJ2-3
D gene: TRBD2
clone size: .
CDR3 length: 16
V gene: TRBV30
CDR3 protein: CAWSVLSSGRRDTQYF
CDR3 DNA: TGTGCCTGGAGTGTACTGAGTAGCGGGAGACGAGATACGCAGTATTTT

J gene: TRBJ1-2
D gene: .
clone size: .
CDR3 length: 13
V gene: TRBV7-9
CDR3 protein: CASSLGQNYGYTF
CDR3 DNA: TGTGCCAGCAGCTTAGGACAGAACTATGGCTACACCTTC

J gene: TRBJ2-7
D gene: .
clone size: .
CDR3 length: 15
V gene: TRBV7-6
CDR3 protein: CASSPRQSGPYEQYF
CDR3 DNA: TGTGCCAGCAGCCCCCGACAGTCCGGGCCCTACGAGCAGTACTTC

J gene: TRBJ2-5
D gene: TRBD2
clone size: .
CDR3 length: 15
V gene: TRBV6-1
CDR3 protein: CASSEYGGGKETQYF
CDR3 DNA: TGTGCCAGCAGTGAATATGGGGGAGGGAAAGAGACCCAGTACTTC

J gene: TRBJ2-2
D gene: .
clone size: .
CDR3 length: 17
V gene: TRBV3-1/TRBV3-2
CDR3 protein: CASSRTSGRTSTGELFF
CDR3 DNA: TGTGCCAGCAGCCGCACATCGGGGAGGACAAGCACCGGGGAGCTGTTTTTT